The rows below give T cell receptor beta chains drawn from one sample of a study of early T cells in non-severe SARS-CoV-2 infection. Each CDR3 protein gets one entry after TCRdb re-called the 5' RACE reads with MiXCR. The top ten clones hold approximately 4% of a sample with 98,000 or so distinct CDR3 sequences, about 12% of them seen once. The sample in question was whole blood, obtained at baseline. Every receptor here comes from an adult who was a healthcare worker with PCR-confirmed SARS-CoV-2 infection or an uninfected control (not recorded which). Both conserved end residues are part of each CDR3. D genes are given only for firm matches. The size of a clone is reported for some rows only, either as once, few or many, or as a class for expanded clones.

clone size: NA; J gene: TRBJ2-1; V gene: TRBV10-3; D gene: NA; CDR3 DNA: TGTGCCATCAGTGAGGGGGGGGCCCCATCCAATGAGCAGTTCTTC; CDR3 protein: CAISEGGAPSNEQFF
clone size: few; J gene: TRBJ2-7; V gene: TRBV5-1; D gene: TRBD2; CDR3 DNA: TGCGCCAGCAGCGTCGGGACTAACTCCTACGAGCAGTACTTC; CDR3 protein: CASSVGTNSYEQYF
clone size: NA; J gene: TRBJ1-1; V gene: TRBV6-5; D gene: NA; CDR3 DNA: TGTGCCAGCAGGCAGGGCCTGAACACTGAAGCTTTCTTT; CDR3 protein: CASRQGLNTEAFF
clone size: few; J gene: TRBJ1-5; V gene: TRBV2; D gene: NA; CDR3 DNA: TGTGCCAGCAGTGTGGACAGACTCGGCAATCAGCCCCAGCATTTT; CDR3 protein: CASSVDRLGNQPQHF
clone size: NA; J gene: TRBJ1-2; V gene: TRBV9; D gene: NA; CDR3 DNA: TGTGCCAGCAGCGTAGGTGGGCTTCAATCCTATGGCTACACCTTC; CDR3 protein: CASSVGGLQSYGYTF
clone size: NA; J gene: TRBJ1-6; V gene: TRBV12-3/TRBV12-4; D gene: NA; CDR3 DNA: TGTGCCAGCAGTTCGACAGATTCACCCCTCCACTTT; CDR3 protein: CASSSTDSPLHF
clone size: NA; J gene: TRBJ1-2; V gene: TRBV28; D gene: NA; CDR3 DNA: TGTGCCAGCAGGACAGTACGAAACTATGGCTACACCTTC; CDR3 protein: CASRTVRNYGYTF
clone size: few; J gene: TRBJ2-1; V gene: TRBV7-9; D gene: TRBD2; CDR3 DNA: TGTGCCAGCAGCTTTGGAATAGCGGGACCTAATGAGCAGTTCTTC; CDR3 protein: CASSFGIAGPNEQFF
clone size: NA; J gene: TRBJ1-5; V gene: TRBV6-6; D gene: NA; CDR3 DNA: TGTGCCGTCCTAGGGACTGGAGGCAATCAGCCCCAGCATTTT; CDR3 protein: CAVLGTGGNQPQHF
clone size: NA; J gene: TRBJ2-1; V gene: TRBV10-1; D gene: NA; CDR3 DNA: TGCGCCAGCAGTGAGGGACTAAAAAATGAGCAGTTCTTC; CDR3 protein: CASSEGLKNEQFF
clone size: few; J gene: TRBJ2-7; V gene: TRBV7-8; D gene: NA; CDR3 DNA: TGTGCCAGCAGCTTGCTCAGTCTCCGGAGCGAGCAGTACTTC; CDR3 protein: CASSLLSLRSEQYF
clone size: many; J gene: TRBJ2-5; V gene: TRBV10-3; D gene: TRBD1; CDR3 DNA: TGTGCCAGCCAAACCGGGACAGGTCTTAACCAAGAGACCCAGTACTTC; CDR3 protein: CASQTGTGLNQETQYF
clone size: many; J gene: TRBJ2-4; V gene: TRBV14; D gene: NA; CDR3 DNA: TGTGCCAGCAGCCAAGATAGACGGCACTCGGCCAAAAACATTCAGTACTTC; CDR3 protein: CASSQDRRHSAKNIQYF
clone size: NA; J gene: TRBJ2-7; V gene: TRBV9; D gene: NA; CDR3 DNA: TGTGCCAGCAGCGTAGGCCGGATCCCCTACGAGCAGTACTTC; CDR3 protein: CASSVGRIPYEQYF
clone size: few; J gene: TRBJ2-7; V gene: TRBV5-4; D gene: TRBD2; CDR3 DNA: TGTGCCAGCAGCTTGGTAAGCGGGGGAACAGGCGAGCAGTACTTC; CDR3 protein: CASSLVSGGTGEQYF
clone size: many; J gene: TRBJ2-5; V gene: TRBV7-3; D gene: NA; CDR3 DNA: TGTGCCAGCACCTTAGGGTATGCGGGAAGCCAAGAGACCCAGTACTTC; CDR3 protein: CASTLGYAGSQETQYF
clone size: NA; J gene: TRBJ2-3; V gene: TRBV18; D gene: TRBD1; CDR3 DNA: TGTGCCAGCTCACCTCGACAGGGGGTGACAGATACGCAGTATTTT; CDR3 protein: CASSPRQGVTDTQYF
clone size: few; J gene: TRBJ2-3; V gene: TRBV7-6; D gene: TRBD2; CDR3 DNA: TGTGCCAGCAGCTTAGGGGCAGCGGGACTAGCGGGAGGGCCTTTTACGCAGTATTTT; CDR3 protein: CASSLGAAGLAGGPFTQYF
clone size: NA; J gene: TRBJ2-2; V gene: TRBV7-6; D gene: TRBD2; CDR3 DNA: TGTGCCAGCAGCTACCCCCCTAGCGGGGGGAACACCGGGGAGCTGTTTTTT; CDR3 protein: CASSYPPSGGNTGELFF
clone size: many; J gene: TRBJ2-7; V gene: TRBV12-3/TRBV12-4; D gene: TRBD1; CDR3 DNA: TGTGCCAGCAGCATCGGGACAGGGAAGTACGAGCAGTACTTC; CDR3 protein: CASSIGTGKYEQYF
clone size: many; J gene: TRBJ1-4; V gene: TRBV11-2; D gene: NA; CDR3 DNA: TGTGCCAGCAGCTTACGCCGGACAGCTACTAATGAAAAACTGTTTTTT; CDR3 protein: CASSLRRTATNEKLFF
clone size: NA; J gene: TRBJ1-1; V gene: TRBV11-2; D gene: NA; CDR3 DNA: TGTGCCAGCAGCTTAAACAGGGAGCCCGAAGCTTTCTTT; CDR3 protein: CASSLNREPEAFF
clone size: few; J gene: TRBJ2-7; V gene: TRBV7-9; D gene: NA; CDR3 DNA: TGTGCCAGCAGCCCCCCCCTGGCTGCCCGGACCTACGAGCAGTACTTC; CDR3 protein: CASSPPLAARTYEQYF
clone size: many; J gene: TRBJ1-2; V gene: TRBV3-1; D gene: NA; CDR3 DNA: TGTGCCAGCAGCCAAGCGCGGGGCGGGACACATGGCTACACCTTC; CDR3 protein: CASSQARGGTHGYTF